This T cell receptor (beta chain) was sequenced during a study of regulatory T cells in long-lasting Graves disease. Whole-study results and caveats: A reduction in accuracy may have resulted from the small sample size.

Combining iRepertoire HTBI primers with Arm-PCR of CDR3 regions, the authors built TCR beta libraries. Using its own MiXCR run on the multiplex PCR reads, TCRdb lists one record per CDR3 protein. This table has 530,000 or so distinct CDR3 sequences, roughly 12% appearing once. The time point: newly diagnosed GD, antithyroid drugs for less than 3 months. Making the TCR library involved RNA that had been extracted from PBMCs. About this clonotype itself: Its antigen is currently unknown.

The sample also formed part of further work on T cells in Graves' hyperthyroidism and ophthalmopathy.

This TCR was sampled from a man between 25 and 39 years old with Graves disease. This specimen was peripheral blood mononuclear cells (PBMCs), taken at new diagnosis, from a patient treated with antithyroid drugs.

CDR3 in DNA: TGTGCCTTAAACACCGGGACAGGGGGCTATTATCGGTTCTTC. Protein product: CALNTGTGGYYRFF. The J gene is TRBJ2-1, the V gene TRBV30, with 12 bases matching TRBD1. This CDR3 has 14 residues. The V gene's germline CDR1 is GTSNPN and CDR2 SVGIG (reference sequence). The V gene end was trimmed by 7 bases and the J gene end by 15 bases; junction bases not matched to a gene: 16. Filled out from reference TRBV30 and TRBJ2-1, the complete variable domain reads SQTIHQWPATLVQPVGSPLSLECTVEGTSNPNLYWYRQAAGRGLQLLFYSVGIGQISSEVPQNLSASRPQDRQFILSSKKLLLSDSGFYLCALNTGTGGYYRFFGPGTRLTVL.